The 6 T cell receptor beta chains below come from one sample, sequenced in a study of CD8+ T cells in alopecia areata. Extraction and reverse transcription of RNA yielded cDNA as the sequencing template. The method was immunoSEQ multiplex PCR; TCRdb's version includes in-frame clones alone and lacks a portion of them. Of roughly 97,000 clones in the sample, around 45% were seen once. The sample was CD4+ T cells sorted from blood. The receptors come from a human donor with alopecia areata.

The chain combines TRBV28 with TRBJ2-5; D might be TRBD1 (5 bases). The germline V gene encodes CDR1 MDHEN and CDR2 SYDVKM. V was shortened by 7 bases and J by 5 bases, with 14 bases between the two germline ends. This CDR3 region has 13 residues. CDR3 residues: CASTPQGLETQYF. The CDR3 nucleotides are TGTGCCAGCACCCCCCAGGGTCTTGAGACCCAGTACTTC.

The V gene is TRBV6-6, the J gene TRBJ1-1; 7 nucleotides match TRBD1. Germline V gene lookup returns CDR1 MNHNY and CDR2 SVGAGI (reference sequence). This CDR3 region has 13 residues. J lost 5 bases, V lost 2 bases, and 2 bases had no gene match. The CDR3 DNA is TGTGCCAGCAGTTACCCAGGGGGGACTGAAGCTTTCTTT. Its protein product is CASSYPGGTEAFF.

This clone was seen more than once but under ten times. This chain uses TRBV30 with TRBJ2-7; D might be TRBD1 (6 bases). The germline gives CDR1 GTSNPN, CDR2 SVGIG (reference sequence). Trimming removed 4 bases at V and 3 bases at J, with 19 bases between. The CDR3 sequence is 15 residues long. For the CDR3, the DNA is TGTGCCTGGACTCCCTTTGGGGGCCAGGGCTACGAGCAGTACTTC. Its protein product is CAWTPFGGQGYEQYF.

This clone came up a few times. The rearrangement links TRBV6-6 to TRBJ2-5, with 9 bases lining up with TRBD1. The CDR3 length is 13 residues. Germline V gene sequence: CDR1 MNHNY, CDR2 SVGAGI (reference sequence). The V and J ends lost 6 bases and 1 base, in that order; junction bases with no gene match: 0. The CDR3 DNA sequence: TGTGCCAGCAGGACAGGGGGCCAAGAGACCCAGTACTTC. Translating gives CASRTGGQETQYF.

The chain combines TRBV5-1 with TRBJ2-1; no definite D call. Germline CDR1 reads SGHRS; CDR2 reads YFSETQ. Trimming left V 0 bases short and J 2 bases short, with 12 bases between. This CDR3 is 16 amino acids long. The chain's CDR3 is CASSLEIFTTYNEQFF. CDR3 DNA: TGCGCCAGCAGCTTGGAGATTTTCACTACCTACAATGAGCAGTTCTTC.

In this sample, this clone turned up a few times. The chain employs TRBV30 and TRBJ1-1; no clear D gene. Trimming took off 3 bases at V and 5 bases at J, with 10 bases between the two ends. The CDR3 has 12 residues. CDR1 and CDR2 from the germline V gene are GTSNPN and SVGIG (reference sequence). The chain's CDR3 is CAWRLGWTEAFF. The CDR3 bases are TGTGCCTGGAGGCTCGGATGGACTGAAGCTTTCTTT.